The present T cell receptor beta chain was sequenced within a study of blood T cell repertoires in COVID-19. Study-wide background: Both acute and convalescent COVID-19 samples were obtained from the United States, Italy and Spain. PBMCs, B-cell-depleted T cells, or T cells provided the cDNA or gDNA that made up the material.

The method was immunoSEQ multiplex PCR; TCRdb's version includes in-frame clones alone and lacks a portion of them. The sample lists more than 110,000 clones, 75% to 85% seen once, with roughly 4% in the top ten. The TCR originated in a woman aged 80 or over with acute or convalescent COVID-19. The sequenced sample consisted of peripheral blood.

In DNA form, the CDR3 reads TGTGCCAGCAGCTCATTTAGGGGCAGAATATCCTACGAGCAGTACTTC. Its protein product is CASSSFRGRISYEQYF. The chain joins TRBV11-2 to TRBJ2-7; the D gene is possibly TRBD1 (5 bases). Germline loops: CDR1 SGHAT, CDR2 FQNNGV. This CDR3 comprises 16 residues. The ends were cut back, 4 bases at V and 1 base at J, with 17 bases in the middle. Filled out from reference TRBV11-2 and TRBJ2-7, the complete variable domain reads EAGVAQSPRYKIIEKRQSVAFWCNPISGHATLYWYQQILGQGPKLLIQFQNNGVVDDSQLPKDRFSAERLKGVDSTLKIQPAKLEDSAVYLCASSSFRGRISYEQYFGPGTRLTVT.